The clone carrying this TCR beta chain came up a few times. Antigen specificity is unknown. TCR beta CDR3 sequences were amplified from RNA transcripts. HTBI primers were the set used in a first-round RT-PCR of the TCR CDR3. TCRdb re-called the multiplex PCR reads with MiXCR, one entry per CDR3 protein. Of around 340,000 distinct CDR3 sequences listed, around 13% are singletons. Exclusion criteria comprised uncontrolled infection, other autoimmune disease, pregnancy or lactation. The data were taken from a study of T cells in Graves' hyperthyroidism and ophthalmopathy. Study-wide context: Peripheral blood was acquired at first diagnosis, ahead of any therapy whatsoever.

Whole-study results and caveats: Expanded thyroid clonotypes (above 0.001) were mostly also found in blood.

The sequence derives from a woman aged 25 to 39 with Graves' hyperthyroidism. Source material: blood.

This chain's CDR3 is CASSGDRGINIQYF. In DNA form, the CDR3 reads TGTGCCAGCAGTGGGGACAGGGGAATCAACATTCAGTACTTC. V and J are TRBV2 and TRBJ2-4; 10 nucleotides align to TRBD1. Germline CDR1 SNHLY, CDR2 FYNNEI. V was pared by 4 bases and J by 7 bases, with 4 bases of the junction left unmatched. The CDR3 loop spans 14 amino acids.